Given below is one TCR beta chain in context. The CDR3 is 15 residues long. V shed 5 bases and J 5 bases; nucleotides not matched to a gene: 5. Germline-derived CDR1 and CDR2 are SNHLY and FYNNEI. MiXCR was run by TCRdb on the RT-PCR reads, yielding one entry per CDR3 protein. The sample yields approximately 430,000 distinct CDR3 sequences, approximately 16% seen once. These data belong to a study of patients and donors after allogeneic stem cell transplantation. The rearrangement joins TRBV2 to TRBJ2-3; 12 bases match TRBD2. Material: blood, either unsorted or a sorted T cell fraction (not recorded which). This TCR derives from a human donor who was either an allogeneic HSCT recipient or a stem cell or donor lymphocyte infusion donor (not recorded which). It is not recorded whose cells these are; they may come from a transplant donor. CDR3 coding DNA: TGTGCCAGCAGTCCTAGCGGGGGGGCAGGAGATACGCAGTATTTT. Its translation is CASSPSGGAGDTQYF.